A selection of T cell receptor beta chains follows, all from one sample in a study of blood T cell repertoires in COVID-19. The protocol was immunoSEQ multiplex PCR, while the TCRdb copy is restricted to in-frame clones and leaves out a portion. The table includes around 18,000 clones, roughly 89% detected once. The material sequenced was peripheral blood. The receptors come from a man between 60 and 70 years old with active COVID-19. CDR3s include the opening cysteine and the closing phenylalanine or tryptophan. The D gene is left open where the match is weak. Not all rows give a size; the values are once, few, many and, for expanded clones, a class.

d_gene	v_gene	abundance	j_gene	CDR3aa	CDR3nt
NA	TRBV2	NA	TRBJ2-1	CASSRPNPYNEQFF	TGTGCCAGCAGTCGTCCTAACCCGTACAATGAGCAGTTCTTC
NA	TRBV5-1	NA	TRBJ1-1	CASSLVGVMNTEAFF	TGCGCCAGCAGCTTGGTAGGGGTCATGAACACTGAAGCTTTCTTT
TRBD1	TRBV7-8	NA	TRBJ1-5	CASSSQGAGSNQPQHF	TGTGCCAGCAGTTCACAGGGGGCCGGGAGCAATCAGCCCCAGCATTTT
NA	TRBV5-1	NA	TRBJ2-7	CASSFRAGLTYEQYF	TGCGCCAGCAGCTTCCGCGCGGGTCTCACCTACGAGCAGTACTTC
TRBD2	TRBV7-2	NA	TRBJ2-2	CASSLDRPLAGDTGELFF	TGTGCCAGCAGCTTAGACCGCCCGCTAGCGGGGGACACCGGGGAGCTGTTTTTT
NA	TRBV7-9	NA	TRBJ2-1	CASSLAWSSYNEQFF	TGTGCCAGCAGCTTAGCCTGGAGCTCCTACAATGAGCAGTTCTTC
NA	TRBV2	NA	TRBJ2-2	CASTENRATGELFF	TGTGCCAGCACCGAAAACAGGGCCACCGGGGAGCTGTTTTTT
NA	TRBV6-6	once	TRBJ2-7	CASSYSTGSEQYF	TGTGCCAGCAGTTACTCGACGGGATCCGAGCAGTACTTC
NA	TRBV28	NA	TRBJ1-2	CASSLRSNYGYTF	TGTGCCAGCAGTTTGAGGTCTAACTATGGCTACACCTTC
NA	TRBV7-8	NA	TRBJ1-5	CAGSPGGNWQPQHF	TGTGCCGGCAGCCCTGGGGGGAATTGGCAGCCCCAGCATTTT
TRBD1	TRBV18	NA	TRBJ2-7	CASSPLGTGVYEQYF	TGTGCCAGCTCACCACTTGGGACAGGGGTCTACGAGCAGTACTTC
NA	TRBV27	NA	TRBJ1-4	CASTPSNEKLFF	TGTGCCAGCACCCCTTCTAATGAAAAACTGTTTTTT
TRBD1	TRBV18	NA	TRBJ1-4	CASRQTGGKEKLFF	TGTGCCAGCCGGCAGACAGGGGGAAAGGAAAAACTGTTTTTT
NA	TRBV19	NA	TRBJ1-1	CASTTKGGHTEAFF	TGTGCCAGTACTACGAAGGGCGGGCACACTGAAGCTTTCTTT
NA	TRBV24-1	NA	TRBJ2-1	CATSDLGTQYNEQFF	TGTGCCACCAGCGACCTTGGGACACAGTACAATGAGCAGTTCTTC
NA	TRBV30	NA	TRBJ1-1	CAWGWGGEAFF	TGTGCCTGGGGTTGGGGGGGTGAAGCTTTCTTT
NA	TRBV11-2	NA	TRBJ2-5	CASSFGETQYF	TGTGCCAGCAGCTTCGGAGAGACCCAGTACTTC
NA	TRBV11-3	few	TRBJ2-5	CASSPLGWVETQYF	TGTGCCAGCAGCCCCCTGGGCTGGGTGGAGACCCAGTACTTC
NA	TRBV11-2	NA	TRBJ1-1	CASSFGVGEAFF	TGTGCCAGCAGCTTCGGGGTTGGTGAAGCTTTCTTT
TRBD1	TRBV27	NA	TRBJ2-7	CASSPRTGSPSYEQYF	TGTGCCAGCAGTCCCCGGACAGGGAGCCCTTCCTACGAGCAGTACTTC
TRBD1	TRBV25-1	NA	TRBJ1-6	CASTGRGNSPLHF	TGTGCCAGCACCGGCAGGGGGAATTCACCCCTCCACTTT
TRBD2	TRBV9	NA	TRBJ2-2	CASSVGLAGQAGTGELFF	TGTGCCAGCAGCGTAGGATTAGCGGGGCAGGCAGGAACCGGGGAGCTGTTTTTT
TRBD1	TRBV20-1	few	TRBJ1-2	CSASRLAGGLYGYTF	TGCAGTGCTAGTCGTCTGGCAGGGGGCCTCTATGGCTACACCTTC
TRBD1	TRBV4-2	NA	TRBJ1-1	CASSRDRGLTEAFF	TGTGCCAGCAGCCGGGACAGGGGATTAACTGAAGCTTTCTTT
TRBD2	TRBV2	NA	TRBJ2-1	CASSGTSANNEQFF	TGTGCCAGCAGTGGGACTAGCGCGAACAATGAGCAGTTCTTC
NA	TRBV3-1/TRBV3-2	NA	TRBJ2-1	CASSVQPGDNEQFF	TGTGCCAGCAGCGTCCAGCCGGGGGACAATGAGCAGTTCTTC
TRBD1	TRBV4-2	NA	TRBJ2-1	CASSQDRTGEQFF	TGTGCCAGCAGCCAGGACAGGACAGGGGAGCAGTTCTTC
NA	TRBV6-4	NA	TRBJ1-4	CASSQAGVEYEKLFF	TGTGCCAGCAGTCAGGCGGGAGTCGAGTATGAAAAACTGTTTTTT
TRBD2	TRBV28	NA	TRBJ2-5	CASKLAGGIQETQYF	TGTGCCAGCAAACTAGCGGGGGGAATTCAAGAGACCCAGTACTTC
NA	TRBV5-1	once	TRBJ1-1	CASSLDRPNTEAFF	TGCGCCAGCAGCTTGGACAGACCTAACACTGAAGCTTTCTTT
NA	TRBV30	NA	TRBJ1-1	CAWSVQGNTEAFF	TGTGCCTGGAGTGTTCAGGGAAACACTGAAGCTTTCTTT
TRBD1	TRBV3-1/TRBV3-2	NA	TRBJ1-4	CASSRHRGGDEKLFF	TGTGCCAGCAGCCGTCACAGGGGGGGAGATGAAAAACTGTTTTTT
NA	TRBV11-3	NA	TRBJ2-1	CASSSRGTRSEQFF	TGTGCCAGCAGCTCGCGAGGGACTCGGTCGGAGCAGTTCTTC
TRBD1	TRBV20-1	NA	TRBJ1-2	CSARGDSGYTF	TGCAGTGCTAGAGGGGACAGTGGCTACACCTTC
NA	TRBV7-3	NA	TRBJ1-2	CASSSGTSNYGYTF	TGTGCCAGCAGCTCCGGGACAAGTAACTATGGCTACACCTTC
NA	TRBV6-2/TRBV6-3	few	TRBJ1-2	CASSKTEDYGYTF	TGTGCCAGCAGCAAGACAGAGGACTATGGCTACACCTTC
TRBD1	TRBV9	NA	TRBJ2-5	CASSPPPGTGVETQYF	TGTGCCAGCAGCCCCCCTCCCGGGACAGGGGTCGAGACCCAGTACTTC
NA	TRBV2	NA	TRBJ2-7	CASSAYRGLGTYEQYF	TGTGCCAGCAGTGCCTACAGAGGGCTTGGTACCTACGAGCAGTACTTC
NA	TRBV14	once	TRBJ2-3	CASSQNWASTDTQYF	TGTGCCAGCAGCCAAAATTGGGCAAGCACAGATACGCAGTATTTT
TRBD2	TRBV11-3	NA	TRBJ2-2	CASSPRVAGINTGELFF	TGTGCCAGCAGCCCCCGGGTAGCGGGGATTAACACCGGGGAGCTGTTTTTT
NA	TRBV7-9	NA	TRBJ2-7	CASSLVDGRGYF	TGTGCCAGCAGCTTAGTCGACGGCCGGGGATACTTC
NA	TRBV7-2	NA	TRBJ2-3	CASSRWPDTQYF	TGTGCCAGCAGCAGATGGCCAGATACGCAGTATTTT
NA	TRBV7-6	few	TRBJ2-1	CASSFERSSLVMEQFF	TGTGCCAGCAGCTTTGAGAGGAGTTCCCTCGTCATGGAGCAGTTCTTC
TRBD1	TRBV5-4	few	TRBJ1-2	CASSLAGQVYGYTF	TGTGCCAGCAGCTTGGCGGGACAGGTATATGGCTACACCTTC
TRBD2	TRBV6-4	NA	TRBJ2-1	CASSDAGGGYNEQFF	TGTGCCAGCAGTGACGCGGGAGGAGGTTACAATGAGCAGTTCTTC
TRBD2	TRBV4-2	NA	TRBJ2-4	CASSQDMRGAWNIQYF	TGTGCCAGCAGCCAAGATATGCGGGGGGCTTGGAACATTCAGTACTTC
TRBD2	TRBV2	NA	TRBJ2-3	CASSELASGSDTQYF	TGTGCCAGCAGTGAGCTGGCTAGCGGGAGTGATACGCAGTATTTT
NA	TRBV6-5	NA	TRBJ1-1	CASSYRGGTEAFF	TGTGCCAGCAGTTACCGGGGGGGCACTGAAGCTTTCTTT
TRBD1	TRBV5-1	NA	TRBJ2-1	CASSIQTGARADEQFF	TGCGCCAGCAGCATACAAACAGGGGCTCGTGCCGATGAGCAGTTCTTC
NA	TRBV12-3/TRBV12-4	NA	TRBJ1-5	CASSFDGISAQHF	TGTGCCAGCAGTTTCGACGGGATCTCGGCCCAGCATTTT
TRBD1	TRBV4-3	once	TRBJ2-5	CASSQRTGGESRETQYF	TGCGCCAGCAGCCAAAGGACAGGGGGCGAGAGTAGAGAGACCCAGTACTTC
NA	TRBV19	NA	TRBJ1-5	CASGREGQPQHF	TGTGCCAGCGGACGGGAGGGCCAGCCCCAGCATTTT
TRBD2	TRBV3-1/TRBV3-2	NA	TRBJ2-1	CASRTSGGPHEQFF	TGTGCCAGCCGGACGAGCGGGGGTCCCCATGAGCAGTTCTTC
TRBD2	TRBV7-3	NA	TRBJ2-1	CASSPAGTYNEQFF	TGTGCCAGCAGCCCAGCGGGGACCTACAATGAGCAGTTCTTC
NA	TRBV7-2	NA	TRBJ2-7	CASSLESRGYEQYF	TGTGCCAGCAGCTTAGAGAGCAGGGGATACGAGCAGTACTTC
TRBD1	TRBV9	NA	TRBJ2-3	CASSRTGGSTDTQYF	TGTGCCAGCAGCAGGACAGGGGGGAGCACAGATACGCAGTATTTT
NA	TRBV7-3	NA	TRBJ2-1	CASSSPGLGHNEQFF	TGTGCCAGCAGCTCTCCGGGACTTGGGCACAATGAGCAGTTCTTC
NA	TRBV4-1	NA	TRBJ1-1	CASSPDTLNTEAFF	TGCGCCAGCAGCCCCGACACTTTGAACACTGAAGCTTTCTTT
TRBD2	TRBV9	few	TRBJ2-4	CASSVGLAGGLNIQYF	TGTGCCAGCAGCGTAGGACTAGCGGGGGGGTTAAACATTCAGTACTTC